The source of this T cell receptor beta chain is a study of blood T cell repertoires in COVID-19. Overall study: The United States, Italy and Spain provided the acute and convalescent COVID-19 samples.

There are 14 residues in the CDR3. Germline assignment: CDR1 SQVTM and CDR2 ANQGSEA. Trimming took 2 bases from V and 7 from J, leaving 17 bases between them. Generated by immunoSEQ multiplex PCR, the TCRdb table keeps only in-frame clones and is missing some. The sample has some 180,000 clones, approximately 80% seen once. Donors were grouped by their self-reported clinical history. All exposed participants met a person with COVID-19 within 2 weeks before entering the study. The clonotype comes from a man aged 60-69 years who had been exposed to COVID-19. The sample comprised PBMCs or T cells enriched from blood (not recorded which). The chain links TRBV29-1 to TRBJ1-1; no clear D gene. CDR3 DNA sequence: TGCAGCGTTGAACTCTCACTGCGGGGTTATGAAGCTTTCTTT. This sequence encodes CSVELSLRGYEAFF.